This T cell receptor beta chain originates from a study of regulatory T cells in long-lasting Graves disease. About the research overall: The study counted Graves' disease as persistent given over 5 years of antithyroid drugs and positive TSH receptor antibodies.

Time point meaning: persistent/refractory GD, antithyroid drugs over 5 years with positive TRAb. PBMCs provided the RNA from which the TCR library was made. iRepertoire HTBI primers and Arm-PCR of CDR3 regions built TCR beta libraries. Using its own MiXCR run on the multiplex PCR reads, TCRdb lists one record per CDR3 protein. Of 650,000 to 700,000 distinct CDR3 sequences listed, around 32% are singletons. V shed 8 bases, J shed 3 bases, and the junction held 5 bases outside the gene matches. From germline, CDR1 is SEHNR and CDR2 FQNEAQ (reference sequence). The CDR3 is 13 amino acids. This clonotype was seen just once.

The TCR originated in a female donor with Graves disease. The chain joins TRBV7-9 to TRBJ2-3; 7 nucleotides agree with TRBD2. The source material was peripheral blood mononuclear cells (PBMCs), sampled when the disease was refractory, from a patient treated with antithyroid drugs. The CDR3 here is CASGLAATDTQYF. The CDR3 region has the DNA TGTGCCAGCGGGCTAGCGGCTACAGATACGCAGTATTTT.